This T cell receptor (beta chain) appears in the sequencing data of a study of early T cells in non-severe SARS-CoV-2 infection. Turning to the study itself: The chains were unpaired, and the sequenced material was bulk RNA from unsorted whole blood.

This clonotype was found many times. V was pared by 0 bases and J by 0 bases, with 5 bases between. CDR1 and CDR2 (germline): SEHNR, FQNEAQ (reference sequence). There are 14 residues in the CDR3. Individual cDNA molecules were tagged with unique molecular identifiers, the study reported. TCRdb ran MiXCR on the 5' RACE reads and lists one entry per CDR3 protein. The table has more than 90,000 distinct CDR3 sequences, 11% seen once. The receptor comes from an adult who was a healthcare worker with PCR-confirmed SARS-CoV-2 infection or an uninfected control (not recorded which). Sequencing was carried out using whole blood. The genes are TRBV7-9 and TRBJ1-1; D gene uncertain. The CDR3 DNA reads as TGTGCCAGCAGCTTAGCAGGGATGAACACTGAAGCTTTCTTT. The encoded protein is CASSLAGMNTEAFF.